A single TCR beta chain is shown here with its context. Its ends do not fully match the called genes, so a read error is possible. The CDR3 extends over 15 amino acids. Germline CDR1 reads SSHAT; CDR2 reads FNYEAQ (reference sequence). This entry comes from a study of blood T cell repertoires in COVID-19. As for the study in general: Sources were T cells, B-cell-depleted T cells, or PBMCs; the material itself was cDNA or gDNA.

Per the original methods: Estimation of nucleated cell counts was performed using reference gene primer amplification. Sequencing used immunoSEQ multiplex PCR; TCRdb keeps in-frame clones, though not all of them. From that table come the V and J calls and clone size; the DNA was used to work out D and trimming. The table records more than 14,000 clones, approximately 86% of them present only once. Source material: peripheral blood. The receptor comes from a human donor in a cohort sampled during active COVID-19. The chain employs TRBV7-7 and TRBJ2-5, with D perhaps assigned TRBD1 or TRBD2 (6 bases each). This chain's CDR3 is CASSLGGLTVETQYF. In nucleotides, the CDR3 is TGTGCTAGCAGCTTAGGGGGACTGACCGTAGAGACCCAGTACTTC.